Each of the 21 T cell receptor beta chains below was sequenced from the same sample in a study of response to subunit inactivated influenza vaccine. TCRdb independently ran MiXCR on the RT-PCR reads; one entry per CDR3 protein. The sample has roughly 790,000 distinct CDR3 sequences; around 20% are singletons. This sample comprised PBMCs from blood, obtained 5 days after vaccination. All receptors come from a man between 45 and 60 years old who received an inactivated influenza vaccine.

This clonotype turned up a few times. CDR3 bases: TGTGCCAGCTCGGTAGGGTACAGTGGGGAAAAACTGTTTTTT. This translates into CASSVGYSGEKLFF. The chain links TRBV6-1 to TRBJ1-4; D is unclear. The germline V gene has CDR1 MNHNS and CDR2 SASEGT. The CDR3 totals 14 residues. Trimming pared 8 bases from V and 8 bases from J, leaving 18 bases between.

V gene TRBV6-4 combines with J gene TRBJ1-1; no clear D gene. The CDR3 length is 11 residues. Germline lookup yields CDR1 MRHNA and CDR2 SNTAGT. V lost 4 bases and J lost 10, with 10 bases in between. This chain's CDR3 is CASSGQEGAFF. CDR3 nucleotides: TGTGCCAGCAGTGGGCAAGAGGGAGCTTTCTTT.

The chain combines TRBV5-1 with TRBJ1-6; no reliable D call. With 2 bases removed from V and 6 bases from J, the gap between germline ends came to 12 bases. The CDR3 contains 15 residues. Looked up from germline, CDR1 is SGHRS and CDR2 is YFSETQ. CDR3 DNA sequence: TGCGCCAGCAGCTTACGTGACGGACCTAATTCACCCCTCCACTTT. Translated, it gives CASSLRDGPNSPLHF.

The sample holds a few counts of this clonotype. The rearrangement joins TRBV12-3 or TRBV12-4 to TRBJ2-7, with D perhaps matching TRBD1 (6 bases). Trimming took off 5 bases at V and 3 bases at J, with 17 bases between the two ends. This CDR3 contains 15 residues. The CDR3 DNA reads TGTGCCAGCAGTCCCCCCCAGGGGAAGGGCTACGAGCAGTACTTC. As protein: CASSPPQGKGYEQYF.

This clonotype was seen once. Relative to the germline gene, one junction end is altered; a read error may explain this. The chain employs TRBV20-1 and TRBJ2-7; 7 bases agree with TRBD1. CDR3 length: 15 amino acids. The germline gives CDR1 DFQATT, CDR2 SNEGSKA (reference sequence). CDR3 coding DNA: TGCATTGCTAGATTTGAGGGGGCCGTGAACTACGAGCAGTACTTC. Translating it yields CIARFEGAVNYEQYF.

This clonotype was seen repeatedly, ten times or more. The rearrangement joins TRBV10-3 to TRBJ2-7, with 7 bases that match TRBD1. V dropped 2 bases and J dropped 9; count of bases not matched to a gene: 13. The germline V gene encodes CDR1 ENHRY and CDR2 SYGVKD. This CDR3 has 15 residues. The CDR3 nucleotides are TGTGCCATCAGTGAGACCCTGGGGACAGCAGCAGGGCAGTACTTC. Translated, it gives CAISETLGTAAGQYF.

Only a few counts were recorded for this clonotype. This chain links TRBV12-3 or TRBV12-4 with TRBJ1-2, with 9 nucleotides matching TRBD1. J lost 8 bases, V lost 4 bases, and 8 bases had no gene match. This CDR3 contains 14 residues. The CDR3 protein is CASSSSQGAWGYTF. The CDR3 coding sequence is TGTGCCAGCAGTTCATCACAGGGGGCTTGGGGCTACACCTTC.

V gene TRBV13 combines with J gene TRBJ2-3, with TRBD2 identical over 8 bases. J gave up 1 base and V 5 bases, and 11 bases lay outside the gene matches. Germline V lookup: CDR1 PRHDT, CDR2 FYEKMQ (reference sequence). The CDR3 covers 17 residues. CDR3: CASSLRGGVRGTDTQYF. CDR3 bases: TGTGCCAGCAGCCTCCGGGGGGGAGTCAGGGGCACAGATACGCAGTATTTT. The complete variable domain, with remaining parts taken from reference TRBV13 and TRBJ2-3, reads AAGVIQSPRHLIKEKRETATLKCYPIPRHDTVYWYQQGPGQDPQFLISFYEKMQSDKGSIPDRFSAQQFSDYHSELNMSSLELGDSALYFCASSLRGGVRGTDTQYFGPGTRLTVL.

The chain has TRBV30 and TRBJ2-7; D call uncertain. V was pared by 0 bases and J by 6 bases, with 6 bases between. The CDR3 is 11 amino acids. Germline loops: CDR1 GTSNPN, CDR2 SVGIG (reference sequence). The CDR3 spells CAWSVRFEQYF. CDR3 nucleotides: TGTGCCTGGAGTGTACGTTTCGAGCAGTACTTC. The complete variable domain, with remaining parts taken from reference TRBV30 and TRBJ2-7, reads SQTIHQWPATLVQPVGSPLSLECTVEGTSNPNLYWYRQAAGRGLQLLFYSVGIGQISSEVPQNLSASRPQDRQFILSSKKLLLSDSGFYLCAWSVRFEQYFGPGTRLTVT.

V usage is TRBV12-3 or TRBV12-4 and J usage is TRBJ2-5; 8 nucleotides agree with TRBD2. V gave up 5 bases and J gave up 3 bases; unmatched junction bases: 8. The CDR3 loop spans 15 amino acids. The CDR3 bases are TGTGCCAGCAGTCCAGCCGGGACTAGAGAAGAGACCCAGTACTTC. Translation: CASSPAGTREETQYF.

V and J are TRBV28 and TRBJ2-3; 15 nucleotides agree with TRBD2. The CDR3 is made up of 16 amino acids. V lost 5 bases to trimming and J lost 8 bases; unmatched junction nucleotides: 8. The V gene's germline CDR1 is MDHEN and CDR2 SYDVKM. The CDR3 loop is CASSKLGLAGGGTQYF. The CDR3 region has the DNA TGTGCCAGCAGTAAACTGGGACTAGCGGGAGGAGGTACGCAGTATTTT.

This clonotype occurred a few times. This chain connects TRBV6-1 to TRBJ2-1; 7 nucleotides agree with TRBD2. The CDR3 covers 14 residues. J lost 5 bases, V lost 6 bases, and 7 bases had no gene match. Germline V gene data show CDR1 as MNHNS and CDR2 as SASEGT. DNA of the CDR3: TGTGCCAGCAGGTCCCGGCTAGCGGACAATGAGCAGTTCTTC. Its protein product is CASRSRLADNEQFF.

This clonotype has a single count. J is TRBJ2-7 and V is TRBV20-1; 10 nucleotides align to TRBD2. CDR3 length equals 17 residues. V was clipped by 2 bases and J by 0 bases; unmatched bases: 10. Germline lookup yields CDR1 DFQATT and CDR2 SNEGSKA (reference sequence). In DNA, the CDR3 is TGCAGTGCTAGATACTTTACTAGCGGGGCAAACTCCTACGAGCAGTACTTC. Its protein product is CSARYFTSGANSYEQYF.

The V and J genes are TRBV11-3 and TRBJ2-7, with TRBD1 as a possible D gene (6 bases). The V gene's germline CDR1 is SGHNT and CDR2 YENEEA. Trimming took off 5 bases at V and 5 bases at J, with 16 bases between the two ends. There are 14 residues in the CDR3. The CDR3 DNA reads as TGTGCCAGCAGCCCCACAGGGATGGGTAACGAGCAGTACTTC. This encodes CASSPTGMGNEQYF.

This clonotype occurred a few times. V gene TRBV9 combines with J gene TRBJ2-3, with 8 bases aligning to TRBD2. Germline V gene data show CDR1 as SGDLS and CDR2 as YYNGEE. The CDR3 consists of 18 residues. J gave up 1 base and V 0 bases, and 10 bases lay outside the gene matches. Written as DNA, the CDR3 is TGTGCCAGCAGCGTAGCTGCGGGAGGCATGTGGGGCACAGATACGCAGTATTTT. It specifies CASSVAAGGMWGTDTQYF.

The rearrangement links TRBV6-5 to TRBJ2-2, with a weak D call TRBD1 (6 bases). CDR1 is MNHEY and CDR2 is SVGAGI in the germline V gene. Trimming shortened V by 6 bases and J by 4 bases, and 15 bases separated the two germline ends. There are 15 residues in the CDR3. CDR3 DNA sequence: TGTGCCAGCAGAATCTCGAGAGGGGGCACCGGGGAGCTGTTTTTT. Protein: CASRISRGGTGELFF.

This clonotype was found a few times. This chain links TRBV12-3 or TRBV12-4 with TRBJ2-1, with D tentatively TRBD1 or TRBD2 (5 bases each). Trimming left V 4 bases short and J 7 bases short, with 11 bases between. This CDR3 is 13 amino acids long. CDR3 amino acids: CASSWGYGNEQFF. The CDR3 DNA follows: TGTGCCAGCAGTTGGGGGTATGGTAATGAGCAGTTCTTC.

This clonotype was seen only a few times. This chain joins TRBV4-1 and TRBJ2-3; D uncertain. Germline-derived CDR1 and CDR2 are MGHRA and YSYEKL. Trimming took off 3 bases at V and 2 bases at J, with 12 bases between the two ends. This CDR3 is 15 amino acids long. CDR3 DNA: TGCGCCAGCAGCCAGCAGGAAGGGCACACAGATACGCAGTATTTT. Translating it yields CASSQQEGHTDTQYF.

This chain links TRBV20-1 with TRBJ2-3; either TRBD1 or TRBD2 may supply D (5 bases each). CDR3 length: 15 residues. Between the trimmed V and J ends, which lost 3 bases and 5 bases, there was a span of 18 bases. Germline values: CDR1 DFQATT, CDR2 SNEGSKA (reference sequence). The CDR3 region has the DNA TGCAGTGCTAGTCCACTGGGACGCGACAAAGATACGCAGTATTTT. Translation: CSASPLGRDKDTQYF.

This clonotype appeared a few times. CDR3 sequence reads: CATSGLAGGRTDTQYF. The DNA for the CDR3 is TGTGCCACCAGTGGTTTAGCGGGGGGCCGCACAGATACGCAGTATTTT. The V gene is TRBV24-1, the J gene TRBJ2-3, with 10 bases that match TRBD2. The CDR3 runs to 16 residues. Germline V lookup: CDR1 KGHDR, CDR2 SFDVKD. V lost 5 bases and J lost 1; bases outside the gene matches: 5.

V is TRBV11-2 and J is TRBJ2-2; perhaps TRBD1 as D (6 bases). This CDR3 comprises 17 residues. Deletions cut 3 bases from V and 3 bases from J, with 17 bases between. In germline, CDR1 is SGHAT, CDR2 FQNNGV. The CDR3 DNA reads as TGTGCCAGCAGCTTGGGGGCTTGGGACATACACACCGGGGAGCTGTTTTTT. This encodes CASSLGAWDIHTGELFF.